The T cell receptor (beta chain) under discussion was sequenced for a study of T-cell reconstitution after alpha-beta-depleted transplantation in children. Preparation of the TCRbeta library used unique molecular identifiers. TCRdb re-analysed the PCR reads in MiXCR, keeping a single row per CDR3 protein. The sample carries about 200,000 distinct CDR3 sequences, about 6.6% recorded once. This clonotype was observed at least ten times. This specimen consisted of PBMCs, obtained before TCRalphabeta/CD19-depleted stem cell transplant. This receptor was taken from a boy aged 2 to 9 with acute lymphoblastic leukemia, due to receive a stem cell transplant.

CDR3 in DNA: TGTGCCATCAGTGATCCAGGGCACACTGAAGCTTTCTTT. Its translation: CAISDPGHTEAFF. The chain joins TRBV10-3 to TRBJ1-1, with D perhaps matching TRBD1 (5 bases). This CDR3 has 13 residues. The V end was cut by 3 bases, the J end by 3 bases, with 8 bases between. CDR1 is ENHRY, CDR2 SYGVKD, per germline.